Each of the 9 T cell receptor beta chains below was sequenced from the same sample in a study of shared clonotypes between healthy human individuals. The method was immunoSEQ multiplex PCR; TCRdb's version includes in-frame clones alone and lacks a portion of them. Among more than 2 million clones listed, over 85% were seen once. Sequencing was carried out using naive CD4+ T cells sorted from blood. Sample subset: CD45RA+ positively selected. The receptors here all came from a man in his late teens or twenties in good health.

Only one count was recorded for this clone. CDR3 sequence (DNA): TGTGCCAGCAGAGCATATGAGGGGTTGTTCTACGAGCAGTACTTC. This translates into CASRAYEGLFYEQYF. This chain joins TRBV6-5 and TRBJ2-7, with D possibly being TRBD1 or TRBD2 (5 bases each). The CDR3 sequence is 15 residues long. With 6 bases removed from V and 3 bases from J, the gap between germline ends came to 18 bases. Germline CDR1 and CDR2: MNHEY and SVGAGI.

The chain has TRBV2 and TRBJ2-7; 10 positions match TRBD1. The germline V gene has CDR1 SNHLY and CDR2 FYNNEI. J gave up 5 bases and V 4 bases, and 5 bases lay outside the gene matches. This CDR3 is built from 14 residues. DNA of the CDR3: TGTGCCAGCAGTGGAGGACAGGGGGGCCACGAGCAGTACTTC. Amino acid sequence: CASSGGQGGHEQYF.

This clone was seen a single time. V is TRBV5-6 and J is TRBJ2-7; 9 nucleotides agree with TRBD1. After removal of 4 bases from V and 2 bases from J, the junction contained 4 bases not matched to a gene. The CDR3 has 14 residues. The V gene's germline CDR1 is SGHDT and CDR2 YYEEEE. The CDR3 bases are TGTGCCAGCAGCGCCGACAGGGGGGCCTACGAGCAGTACTTC. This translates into CASSADRGAYEQYF.

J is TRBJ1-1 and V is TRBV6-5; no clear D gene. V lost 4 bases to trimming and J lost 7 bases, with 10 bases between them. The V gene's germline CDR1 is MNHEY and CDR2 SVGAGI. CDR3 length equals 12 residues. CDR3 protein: CASSSYLSEAFF. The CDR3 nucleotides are TGTGCCAGCAGTTCATACCTAAGTGAAGCTTTCTTT.

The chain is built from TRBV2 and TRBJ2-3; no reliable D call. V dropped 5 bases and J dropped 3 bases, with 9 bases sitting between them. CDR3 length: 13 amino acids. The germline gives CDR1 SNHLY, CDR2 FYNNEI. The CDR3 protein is CASSPAPTDTQYF. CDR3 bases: TGTGCCAGCAGTCCAGCGCCGACAGATACGCAGTATTTT.

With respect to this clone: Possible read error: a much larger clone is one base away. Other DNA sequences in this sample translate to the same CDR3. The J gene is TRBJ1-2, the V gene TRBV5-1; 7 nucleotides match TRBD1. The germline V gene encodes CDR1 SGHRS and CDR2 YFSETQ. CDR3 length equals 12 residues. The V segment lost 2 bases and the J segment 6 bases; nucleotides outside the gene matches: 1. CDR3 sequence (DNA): TGCGCCAGCAGCTTAGACAGGGATGGCTACACCTTC. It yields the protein CASSLDRDGYTF.

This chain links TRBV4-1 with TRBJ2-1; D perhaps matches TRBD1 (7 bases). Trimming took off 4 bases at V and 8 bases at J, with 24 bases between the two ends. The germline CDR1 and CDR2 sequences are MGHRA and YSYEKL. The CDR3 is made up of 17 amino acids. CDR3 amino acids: CASSPGLRSQGGDEQFF. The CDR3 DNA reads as TGCGCCAGCAGCCCAGGCTTGCGAAGCCAGGGGGGCGATGAGCAGTTCTTC.

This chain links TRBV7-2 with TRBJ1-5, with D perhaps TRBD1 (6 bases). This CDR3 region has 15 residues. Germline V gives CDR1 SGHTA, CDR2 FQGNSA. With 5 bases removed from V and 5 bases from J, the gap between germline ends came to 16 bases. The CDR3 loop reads CASSPMTGGDQPQHF. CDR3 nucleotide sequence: TGTGCCAGCAGCCCAATGACAGGAGGGGATCAGCCCCAGCATTTT. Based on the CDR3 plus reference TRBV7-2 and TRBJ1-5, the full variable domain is GAGVSQSPSNKVTEKGKDVELRCDPISGHTALYWYRQSLGQGLEFLIYFQGNSAPDKSGLPSDRFSAERTGGSVSTLTIQRTQQEDSAVYLCASSPMTGGDQPQHFGDGTRLSIL.

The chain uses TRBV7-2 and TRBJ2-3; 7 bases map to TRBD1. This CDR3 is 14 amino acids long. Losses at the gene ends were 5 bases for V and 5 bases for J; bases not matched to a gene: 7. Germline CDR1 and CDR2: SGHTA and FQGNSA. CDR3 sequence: CASSLKQGVDTQYF. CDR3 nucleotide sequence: TGTGCCAGCAGCCTCAAGCAGGGGGTAGATACGCAGTATTTT.